The 7 T cell receptor beta chains below were found in one sample sequenced in a study of CD8+CD57+ T cells in acquired aplastic anemia. Before being chosen for sequencing, patients had shown CD8+CD57+ cell expansion by flow cytometry. Genomic DNA served as template for TCR beta VDJ and CDR3 profiling. One entry per CDR3 protein, called by TCRdb with MiXCR from the reads. The data hold fewer than 250,000 distinct CDR3 sequences, with more than 40% observed a single time. The sequenced sample consisted of sorted CD4+, CD8+, or CD8+CD57+ T cells (not recorded which) from PBMCs. These receptors came from a human donor with aplastic anemia.

This rearrangement joins TRBV7-9 to TRBJ1-1; D is perhaps TRBD1 (6 bases). CDR1 SEHNR and CDR2 FQNEAQ come from the germline V gene (reference sequence). Between the trimmed V and J ends, which lost 5 bases and 3 bases, there was a span of 10 bases. The length of the CDR3 is 13 residues. The CDR3 DNA reads TGTGCCAGCAGCACAGGGCGAGACACTGAAGCTTTCTTT. This sequence encodes CASSTGRDTEAFF. Variable domain in full (rest from reference TRBV7-9 and TRBJ1-1): DTGVSQNPRHKITKRGQNVTFRCDPISEHNRLYWYRQTLGQGPEFLTYFQNEAQLEKSRLLSDRFSAERPKGSFSTLEIQRTEQGDSAMYLCASSTGRDTEAFFGQGTRLTVV.

At least ten counts were recorded for this clonotype. The chain recombines TRBV5-6 with TRBJ1-6, with no clear D. The V gene's germline CDR1 is SGHDT and CDR2 YYEEEE. Trimming took off 4 bases at V and 5 bases at J, with 16 bases between the two ends. The CDR3 has 16 residues. The DNA for the CDR3 is TGTGCCAGCAGCCCTGACAAGGGTGTCGATAATTCACCCCTCCACTTT. This sequence encodes CASSPDKGVDNSPLHF. Combining the CDR3 with reference TRBV5-6 and TRBJ1-6 gives the whole variable domain DAGVTQSPTHLIKTRGQQVTLRCSPKSGHDTVSWYQQALGQGPQFIFQYYEEEERQRGNFPDRFSGHQFPNYSSELNVNALLLGDSALYLCASSPDKGVDNSPLHFGNGTRLTVT.

This clonotype has only one observation. V is TRBV29-1 and J is TRBJ2-3, with 8 bases lining up with TRBD2. The CDR3 has 16 amino acids. With 0 bases clipped from V and 2 bases from J, the junction kept 7 bases outside the gene matches. CDR1 is SQVTM and CDR2 is ANQGSEA in the germline V gene. The CDR3 reads CSVEDRIAGPTDTQYF. The DNA of the CDR3 is TGCAGCGTTGAAGATCGAATAGCGGGGCCCACAGATACGCAGTATTTT.

This chain links TRBV10-3 with TRBJ1-2; D is perhaps TRBD1 (5 bases). The CDR3 contains 14 residues. V was shortened by 3 bases and J by 5 bases, with 13 bases between the two germline ends. The germline gives CDR1 ENHRY, CDR2 SYGVKD. CDR3 sequence (DNA): TGTGCCATCAGTGATTTTGTGGGGCTATATGGCTACACCTTC. It codes for CAISDFVGLYGYTF.

The sample holds many counts of this clonotype. This sequence joins TRBV6-4 and TRBJ2-2; D not resolved. The CDR3 has 14 residues. The germline CDR1 and CDR2 sequences are MRHNA and SNTAGT. Trimming cost V 0 bases and J 3 bases, with 5 bases left between them. The CDR3 here is CASSDSTDTGELFF. The CDR3 coding sequence is TGTGCCAGCAGTGACTCCACAGACACCGGGGAGCTGTTTTTT.

Notes on this clonotype: A read error is likely, as this CDR3 ends without the conserved phenylalanine or tryptophan. The chain carries TRBV7-9 and TRBJ2-2; 14 bases match TRBD2. V shed 5 bases and J 6 bases; nucleotides not matched to a gene: 11. This CDR3 is 18 amino acids long. The germline V gene has CDR1 SEHNR and CDR2 FQNEAQ (reference sequence). The CDR3 nucleotides read TGTGCCAGCAGCGACGCGGAGGGGACTAGCGGGAGAGCCGGGGAGCTGTTTTCT. Protein product: CASSDAEGTSGRAGELFS.

This clonotype was seen many times. The rearrangement links TRBV4-3 to TRBJ2-3; TRBD2 is a possible D gene (5 bases). The germline gives CDR1 LGHNA, CDR2 YSLEER. The CDR3 loop spans 15 amino acids. Deletions cut 0 bases from V and 4 bases from J, with 11 bases between. The CDR3 spells CASSQDPLAADTQYF. CDR3 nucleotide sequence: TGCGCCAGCAGCCAAGATCCCCTAGCCGCAGATACGCAGTATTTT.